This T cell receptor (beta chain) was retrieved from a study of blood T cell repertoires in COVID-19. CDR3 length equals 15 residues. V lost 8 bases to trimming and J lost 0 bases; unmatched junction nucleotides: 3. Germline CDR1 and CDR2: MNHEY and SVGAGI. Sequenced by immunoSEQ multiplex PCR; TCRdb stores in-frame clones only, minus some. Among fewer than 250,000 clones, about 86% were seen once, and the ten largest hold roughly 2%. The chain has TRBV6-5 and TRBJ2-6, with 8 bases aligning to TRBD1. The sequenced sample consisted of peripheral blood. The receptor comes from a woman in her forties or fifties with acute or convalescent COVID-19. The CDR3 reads CASDRGSSGANVLTF. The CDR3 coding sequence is TGTGCCAGCGACAGGGGATCCTCTGGGGCCAACGTCCTGACTTTC.